The rows below give T cell receptor beta chains drawn from one sample of a study of T-cell memory formation after mild COVID-19. Each CDR3 protein gets one entry after TCRdb re-called the 5' RACE reads with MiXCR. The sample yields a few hundred thousand distinct CDR3 sequences, 15% to 20% seen once. Material: PBMCs or a T cell subset sorted from them (not recorded which). Every receptor here comes from a young man who had mild COVID-19 (a few samples of this study predate the infection). Cell type and time point are not known. The CDR3 runs from the conserved cysteine through the conserved F or W. The D gene is left open where the match is weak. Clone size is shown for a subset of rows, as once, few, many or a class of expanded clone.

CASSFAGRETQYF TGTGCCAGCAGCTTTGCGGGCCGGGAGACCCAGTACTTC few TRBJ2-5 . TRBV11-1
CASSQDASGGLYNEQFF TGTGCCAGCAGCCAAGATGCTAGCGGGGGCCTGTACAATGAGCAGTTCTTC . TRBJ2-1 TRBD2 TRBV4-2
CASSYMRGQGNSEAFF TGTGCCAGCAGCTACATGAGGGGACAGGGTAACTCTGAAGCTTTCTTT few TRBJ1-1 TRBD1 TRBV7-2
CASSLDRASNTDTQYF TGTGCCAGCAGTCTTGACAGGGCGAGCAACACAGATACGCAGTATTTT few TRBJ2-3 TRBD1 TRBV3-1
CASSQEPGLAGDETQYF TGCGCCAGCAGCCAAGAACCGGGACTAGCGGGGGATGAGACCCAGTACTTC . TRBJ2-5 TRBD2 TRBV4-3
CASSLDTSKETQYF TGTGCCAGCAGCTTGGACACTAGTAAAGAGACCCAGTACTTC . TRBJ2-5 . TRBV5-4
CASRPSQAGYNEQFF TGTGCCAGCCGGCCGTCACAAGCGGGCTACAATGAGCAGTTCTTC . TRBJ2-1 . TRBV28
CASSGGSTEAFF TGCGCCAGCAGCGGGGGATCCACTGAAGCTTTCTTT few TRBJ1-1 . TRBV5-1
CASSELGGGGQETQYF TGTGCCAGCAGTGAACTCGGCGGGGGGGGGCAAGAGACCCAGTACTTC many TRBJ2-5 TRBD2 TRBV6-1
CASSPTGLIQYF TGTGCCAGCAGCCCTACAGGGCTGATTCAGTACTTC . TRBJ2-4 . TRBV11-2
CAISALGRLAGGGEQFF TGTGCCATCAGTGCCCTTGGACGGCTAGCGGGGGGTGGTGAGCAGTTCTTC few TRBJ2-1 TRBD2 TRBV10-3
CASSSTNRGGDTF TGTGCCAGCAGCTCCACCAACAGGGGTGGGGACACCTTC . TRBJ1-2 TRBD1 TRBV7-9
CASSPGFQETQYF TGTGCCAGCTCACCAGGGTTCCAAGAGACCCAGTACTTC many TRBJ2-5 . TRBV18
CSARDPSGGHTGELFF TGCAGTGCTAGAGATCCTAGCGGGGGGCACACCGGGGAGCTGTTTTTT many TRBJ2-2 TRBD2 TRBV20-1
CASSPSEELEAFF TGTGCCAGCTCACCCTCGGAGGAATTGGAAGCTTTCTTT few TRBJ1-1 . TRBV18
CATQDTNGYEQYF TGTGCCACCCAAGACACCAACGGCTACGAGCAGTACTTC few TRBJ2-7 . TRBV19
CASSLEYHGYTF TGTGCCAGCAGCTTAGAGTACCATGGCTACACCTTC . TRBJ1-2 . TRBV7-2
CASSPRPVTNSPLHF TGTGCCAGCAGCCCGCGACCCGTGACCAATTCACCCCTCCACTTT . TRBJ1-6 . TRBV7-2
CASSWDGTRAQYF TGTGCCAGCAGTTGGGACGGCACGAGGGCCCAGTACTTC . TRBJ2-5 . TRBV5-6
CATSDFPGRTGVSGANVLTF TGTGCCACCAGTGATTTCCCAGGTCGGACAGGGGTCTCTGGGGCCAACGTCCTGACTTTC few TRBJ2-6 TRBD1 TRBV24-1
CASSYQQGNSPLHF TGTGCCAGCAGTTACCAGCAGGGGAACTCACCCCTCCACTTT . TRBJ1-6 . TRBV6-2/TRBV6-3
CASSWYGGEKLFF TGCGCCAGCAGCTGGTATGGGGGTGAAAAACTGTTTTTT few TRBJ1-4 . TRBV5-1
CASSDPASEQFF TGCGCCAGCAGCGATCCCGCAAGCGAGCAGTTCTTC few TRBJ2-1 . TRBV4-1
CASSHSNTYGYTF TGTGCCAGTAGCCACTCAAACACCTATGGCTACACCTTC . TRBJ1-2 . TRBV19
CSASTGVMNTEAFF TGCAGTGCTAGCACAGGGGTCATGAACACTGAAGCTTTCTTT few TRBJ1-1 TRBD1 TRBV20-1
CASSSQGAPVSPLHF TGTGCCAGCAGCTCGCAGGGGGCGCCGGTTTCACCCCTCCACTTT few TRBJ1-6 TRBD1 TRBV7-9
CASSDGQEIAKNIQYF TGTGCCAGCAGTGACGGACAGGAAATAGCCAAAAACATTCAGTACTTC . TRBJ2-4 TRBD1 TRBV12-3/TRBV12-4
CASSQGTGNYEQYF TGTGCCAGCAGCCAAGGTACGGGCAATTACGAGCAGTACTTC . TRBJ2-7 . TRBV3-1
CASSLRSGAEKLFF TGTGCCAGCAGTTTACGTTCGGGCGCTGAAAAACTGTTTTTT . TRBJ1-4 . TRBV27
CASSLQGDIRNSPLHF TGTGCCAGCAGCCTCCAGGGTGACATAAGGAATTCACCCCTCCACTTT . TRBJ1-6 . TRBV3-1
CASSSLMGWNTGELFF TGTGCCAGCAGCTCCCTCATGGGGTGGAACACCGGGGAGCTGTTTTTT few TRBJ2-2 . TRBV9
CASSPGQGVGWPQHF TGTGCCAGCAGCCCGGGACAGGGTGTGGGGTGGCCCCAGCATTTT few TRBJ1-5 TRBD1 TRBV7-2
CASSRADYGEETQYF TGCGCCAGCAGCCGAGCCGACTACGGGGAAGAGACCCAGTACTTC . TRBJ2-5 . TRBV5-1
CASSVEVGNTEAFF TGTGCCAGCAGTGTCGAGGTTGGGAACACTGAAGCTTTCTTT few TRBJ1-1 . TRBV2
CASSLNGDPYNEQFF TGTGCCAGCAGCTTAAACGGGGACCCCTACAATGAGCAGTTCTTC few TRBJ2-1 . TRBV7-3
CASSLGLAGTQETQYF TGTGCCAGCAGCTTAGGTCTAGCGGGGACTCAAGAGACCCAGTACTTC few TRBJ2-5 TRBD2 TRBV7-2
CASSGQPGSGGYTF TGTGCCAGCAGCGGTCAGCCAGGGTCAGGTGGCTACACCTTC few TRBJ1-2 . TRBV7-9
CASSTGSVQPQHF TGTGCCAGCAGTACAGGGTCGGTTCAGCCCCAGCATTTT many TRBJ1-5 . TRBV6-6
CASTKSGTQYF TGTGCCAGCACCAAATCGGGGACCCAGTACTTC . TRBJ2-5 . TRBV7-8
CSARTGFLYGYTF TGCAGTGCTAGGACAGGCTTTCTGTATGGCTACACCTTC few TRBJ1-2 . TRBV20-1
CASSPGGLNYGYTF TGTGCCAGCAGCCCGGGGGGACTGAACTATGGCTACACCTTC . TRBJ1-2 . TRBV7-2
CSVTGVGAKNIQYF TGCAGCGTTACGGGAGTGGGGGCCAAAAACATTCAGTACTTC . TRBJ2-4 . TRBV29-1
CASSFGTGFNEQFF TGTGCCAGCAGTTTTGGGACAGGGTTCAATGAGCAGTTCTTC few TRBJ2-1 TRBD1 TRBV27
CATSDFRGQGINEQFF TGTGCCACCAGTGATTTCAGGGGACAGGGGATAAATGAGCAGTTCTTC . TRBJ2-1 TRBD1 TRBV24-1
CASSLGTGINEQFF TGTGCCAGCAGCTTGGGGACAGGGATCAATGAGCAGTTCTTC . TRBJ2-1 TRBD1 TRBV7-9
CASSSQGVGLYGYTF TGTGCCAGCAGCTCACAGGGAGTGGGGCTCTATGGCTACACCTTC . TRBJ1-2 . TRBV7-2
CASSQTSGGYNEQFF TGTGCCAGCAGCCAGACTAGCGGGGGGTACAATGAGCAGTTCTTC many TRBJ2-1 TRBD2 TRBV6-1
CASSQGAGSYEQYF TGTGCCAGCAGCCAGGGCGCGGGATCCTACGAGCAGTACTTC . TRBJ2-7 . TRBV3-1